This T cell receptor beta chain was obtained from a study of blood T cell repertoires in COVID-19. At the level of the study: The United States, Italy and Spain supplied acute and convalescent COVID-19 samples.

In the original analysis: Nucleated cell number was recorded as an estimate derived from reference gene primer amplification. Assay used: immunoSEQ multiplex PCR; TCRdb lists only in-frame clones, some missing. V, J and clone size are taken as reported in that table, and D and trimming were inferred from the DNA itself. The sample gives about 250,000 clones, roughly 85% of which show up once; 9.1% is in the top ten. Deletions cut 2 bases from V and 6 bases from J, with 11 bases between. The CDR3 has 13 residues. Germline V gene lookup returns CDR1 SGHRS and CDR2 YFSETQ. Participant-reported clinical history was the basis for cohort assignment.

The sequence was collected from a woman in her forties or fifties with acute COVID-19. The sample comprised PBMCs or T cells enriched from blood (not recorded which). The chain links TRBV5-1 to TRBJ1-2; maybe TRBD1 (6 bases). CDR3 DNA sequence: TGCGCCAGCAGCTTAGGGGCAGGGGATGGCTACACCTTC. Translating it yields CASSLGAGDGYTF.